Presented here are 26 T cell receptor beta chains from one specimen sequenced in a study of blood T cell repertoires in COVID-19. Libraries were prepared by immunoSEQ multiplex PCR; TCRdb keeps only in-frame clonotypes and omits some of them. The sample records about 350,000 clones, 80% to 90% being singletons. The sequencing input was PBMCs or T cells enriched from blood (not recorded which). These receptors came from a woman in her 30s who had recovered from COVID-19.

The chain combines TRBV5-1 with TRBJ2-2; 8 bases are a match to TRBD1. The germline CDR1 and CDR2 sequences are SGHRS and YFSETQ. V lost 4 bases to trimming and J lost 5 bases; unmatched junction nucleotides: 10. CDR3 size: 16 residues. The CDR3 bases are TGCGCCAGCAGCCCCAGGGGGCATCGGGGGACCGGGGAGCTGTTTTTT. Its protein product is CASSPRGHRGTGELFF.

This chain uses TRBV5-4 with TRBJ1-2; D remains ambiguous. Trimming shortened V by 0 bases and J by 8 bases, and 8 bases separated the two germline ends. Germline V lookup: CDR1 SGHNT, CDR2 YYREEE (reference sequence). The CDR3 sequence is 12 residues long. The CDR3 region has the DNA TGTGCCAGCAGCTTGGCTGGGGAGGGCTACACCTTC. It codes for CASSLAGEGYTF.

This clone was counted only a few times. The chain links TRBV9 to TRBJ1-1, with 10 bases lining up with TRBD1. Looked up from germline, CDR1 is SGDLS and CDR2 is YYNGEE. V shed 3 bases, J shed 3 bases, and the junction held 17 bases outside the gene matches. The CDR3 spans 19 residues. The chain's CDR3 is CASSAYPWARQGADTEAFF. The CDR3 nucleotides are TGTGCCAGCAGCGCTTACCCGTGGGCCCGACAGGGGGCGGACACTGAAGCTTTCTTT.

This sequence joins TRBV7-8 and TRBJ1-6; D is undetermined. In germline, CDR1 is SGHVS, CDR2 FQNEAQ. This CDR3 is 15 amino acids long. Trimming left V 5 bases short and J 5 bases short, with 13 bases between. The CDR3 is CASSVDGIHNSPLHF. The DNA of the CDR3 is TGTGCCAGCAGCGTAGACGGTATTCATAATTCACCCCTCCACTTT.

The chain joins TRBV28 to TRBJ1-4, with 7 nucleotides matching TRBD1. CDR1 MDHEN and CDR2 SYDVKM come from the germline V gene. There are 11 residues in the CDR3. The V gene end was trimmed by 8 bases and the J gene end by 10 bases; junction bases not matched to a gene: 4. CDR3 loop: CASRQGLKLFF. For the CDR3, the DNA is TGTGCCAGCCGACAGGGATTAAAACTGTTTTTT. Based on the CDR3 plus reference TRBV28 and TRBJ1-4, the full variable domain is DVKVTQSSRYLVKRTGEKVFLECVQDMDHENMFWYRQDPGLGLRLIYFSYDVKMKEKGDIPEGYSVSREKKERFSLILESASTNQTSMYLCASRQGLKLFFGSGTQLSVL.

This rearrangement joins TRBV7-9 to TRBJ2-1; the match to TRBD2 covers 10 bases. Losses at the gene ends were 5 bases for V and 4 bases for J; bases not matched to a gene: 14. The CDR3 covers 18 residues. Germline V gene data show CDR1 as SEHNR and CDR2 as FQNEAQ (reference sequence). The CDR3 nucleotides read TGTGCCAGCAGCCAGCCCGCCCGGCTAGCGGGGGTATACAATGAGCAGTTCTTC. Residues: CASSQPARLAGVYNEQFF.

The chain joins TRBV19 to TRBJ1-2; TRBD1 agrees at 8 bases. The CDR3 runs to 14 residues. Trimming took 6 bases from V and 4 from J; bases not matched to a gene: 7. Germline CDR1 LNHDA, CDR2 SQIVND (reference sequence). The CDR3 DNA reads TGTGCCAGTAGGTGGACAGGGAGGACCTATGGCTACACCTTC. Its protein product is CASRWTGRTYGYTF. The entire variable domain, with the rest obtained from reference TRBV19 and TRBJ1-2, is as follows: DGGITQSPKYLFRKEGQNVTLSCEQNLNHDAMYWYRQDPGQGLRLIYYSQIVNDFQKGDIAEGYSVSREKKESFPLTVTSAQKNPTAFYLCASRWTGRTYGYTFGSGTRLTVV.

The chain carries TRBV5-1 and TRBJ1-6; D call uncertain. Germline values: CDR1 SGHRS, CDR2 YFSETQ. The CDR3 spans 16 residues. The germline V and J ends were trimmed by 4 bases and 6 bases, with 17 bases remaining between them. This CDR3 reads CASSPVFTSPNSPLHF. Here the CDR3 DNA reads TGCGCCAGCAGCCCGGTTTTCACTTCCCCTAATTCACCCCTCCACTTT.

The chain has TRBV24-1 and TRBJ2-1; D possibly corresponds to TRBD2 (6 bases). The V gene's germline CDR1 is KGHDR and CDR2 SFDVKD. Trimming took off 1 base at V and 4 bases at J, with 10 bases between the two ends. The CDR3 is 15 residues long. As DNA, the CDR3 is TGTGCCACCAGTGATTTAGGGCGGGGTTACAATGAGCAGTTCTTC. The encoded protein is CATSDLGRGYNEQFF.

The CDR3 region has the DNA TGTGCCTGGAGTGTTCCACAGGGCATAAATTCACCCCTCCACTTT. This sequence encodes CAWSVPQGINSPLHF. The chain carries TRBV30 and TRBJ1-6; a possible D gene is TRBD1 (6 bases). Germline CDR1 reads GTSNPN; CDR2 reads SVGIG (reference sequence). V was cut by 0 bases and J by 7 bases, with 13 bases left in between. The CDR3 has 15 residues.

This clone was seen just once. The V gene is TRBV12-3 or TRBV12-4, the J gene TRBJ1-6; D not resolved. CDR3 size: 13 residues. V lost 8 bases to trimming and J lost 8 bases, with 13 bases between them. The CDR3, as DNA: TGTGCCAGCGGGCCGACGGAGGATTCACCCCTCCACTTT. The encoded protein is CASGPTEDSPLHF.

The CDR3 DNA is TGTGCCGGAGGGACCGACGGAAACACTGAAGCTTTCTTT. It encodes CAGGTDGNTEAFF. The chain carries TRBV5-4 and TRBJ1-1; D may be TRBD1 (5 bases). CDR1 SGHNT and CDR2 YYREEE come from the germline V gene (reference sequence). The V and J ends lost 10 bases and 2 bases respectively, with 15 bases between them. The CDR3 covers 13 residues.

Here the CDR3 reads CASSSDNLNRAFF. The CDR3 region has the DNA TGCGCCAGCAGCTCGGACAACCTAAACCGTGCTTTCTTT. This chain joins TRBV5-1 and TRBJ1-1; tentatively, D is TRBD1 (5 bases). Per germline, CDR1 SGHRS and CDR2 YFSETQ. The V and J ends lost 3 bases and 11 bases respectively, with 17 bases between them. The CDR3 consists of 13 residues.

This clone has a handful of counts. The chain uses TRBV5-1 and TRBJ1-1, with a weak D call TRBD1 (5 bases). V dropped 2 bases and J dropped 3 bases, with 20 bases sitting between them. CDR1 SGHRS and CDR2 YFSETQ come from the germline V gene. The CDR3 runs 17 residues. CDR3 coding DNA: TGCGCCAGCAGCTTAGGCAGGGACTTGCCCGGGGACACTGAAGCTTTCTTT. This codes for CASSLGRDLPGDTEAFF.

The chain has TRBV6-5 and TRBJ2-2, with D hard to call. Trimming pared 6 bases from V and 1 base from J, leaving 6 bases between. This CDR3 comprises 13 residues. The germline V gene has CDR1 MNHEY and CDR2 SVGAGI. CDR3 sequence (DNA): TGTGCCAGCAGCCGCGGGAACACCGGGGAGCTGTTTTTT. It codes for CASSRGNTGELFF.

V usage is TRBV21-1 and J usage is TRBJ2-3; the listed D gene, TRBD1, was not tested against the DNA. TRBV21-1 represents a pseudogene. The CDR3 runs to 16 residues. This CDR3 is CASSPRDRGYTDTQYF. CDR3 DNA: TGTGCCAGCAGCCCACGGGACAGGGGTTACACAGATACGCAGTATTTT.

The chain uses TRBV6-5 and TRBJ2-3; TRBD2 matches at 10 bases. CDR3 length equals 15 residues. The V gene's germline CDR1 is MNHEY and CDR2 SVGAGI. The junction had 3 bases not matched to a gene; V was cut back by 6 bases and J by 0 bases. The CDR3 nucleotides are TGTGCCAGCAGAGGACTAGCGGCTAGCACAGATACGCAGTATTTT. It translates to CASRGLAASTDTQYF.

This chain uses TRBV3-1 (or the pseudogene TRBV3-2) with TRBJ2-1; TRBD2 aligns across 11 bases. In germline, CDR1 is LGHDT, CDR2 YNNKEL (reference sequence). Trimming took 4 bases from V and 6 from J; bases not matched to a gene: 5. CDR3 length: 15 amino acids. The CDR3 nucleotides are TGTGCCAGCAGCCGAACTAGCGGGGGACCCAATGAGCAGTTCTTC. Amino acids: CASSRTSGGPNEQFF.

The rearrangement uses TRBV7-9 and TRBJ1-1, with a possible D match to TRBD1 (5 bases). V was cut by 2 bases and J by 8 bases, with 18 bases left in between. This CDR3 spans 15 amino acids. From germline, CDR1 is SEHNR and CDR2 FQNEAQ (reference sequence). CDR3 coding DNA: TGTGCCAGCAGCTTAAGAGGTGGGGCAGGGCGCGAAGCTTTCTTT. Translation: CASSLRGGAGREAFF.

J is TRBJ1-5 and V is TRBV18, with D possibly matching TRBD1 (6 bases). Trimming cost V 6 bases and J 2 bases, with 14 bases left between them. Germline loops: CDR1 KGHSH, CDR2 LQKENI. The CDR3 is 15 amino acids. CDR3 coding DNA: TGTGCCAGCTCTCAGGGGACGGTCCGCAATCAGCCCCAGCATTTT. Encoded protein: CASSQGTVRNQPQHF. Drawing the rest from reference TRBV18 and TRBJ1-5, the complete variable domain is NAGVMQNPRHLVRRRGQEARLRCSPMKGHSHVYWYRQLPEEGLKFMVYLQKENIIDESGMPKERFSAEFPKEGPSILRIQQVVRGDSAAYFCASSQGTVRNQPQHFGDGTRLSIL.

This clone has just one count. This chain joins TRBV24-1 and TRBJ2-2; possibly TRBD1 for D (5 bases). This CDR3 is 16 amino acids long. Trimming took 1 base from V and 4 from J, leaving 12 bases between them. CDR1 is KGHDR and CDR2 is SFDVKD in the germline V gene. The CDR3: CATSDFYPGITGELFF. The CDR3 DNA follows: TGTGCCACCAGTGATTTCTACCCAGGGATCACCGGGGAGCTGTTTTTT.

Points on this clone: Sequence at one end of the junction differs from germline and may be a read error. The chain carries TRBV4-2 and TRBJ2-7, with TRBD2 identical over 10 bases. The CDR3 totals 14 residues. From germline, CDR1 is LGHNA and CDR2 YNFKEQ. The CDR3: CASSQDSASGGDVF. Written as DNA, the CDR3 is TGTGCCAGCAGCCAAGATTCGGCTAGCGGGGGAGATGTCTTC.

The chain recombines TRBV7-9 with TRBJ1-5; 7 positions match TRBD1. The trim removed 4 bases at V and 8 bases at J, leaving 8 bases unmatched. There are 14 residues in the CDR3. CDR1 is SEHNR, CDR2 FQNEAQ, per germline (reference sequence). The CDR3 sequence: CASSSTGERKPQHF. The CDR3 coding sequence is TGTGCCAGCAGCTCCACAGGGGAGCGAAAGCCCCAGCATTTT.

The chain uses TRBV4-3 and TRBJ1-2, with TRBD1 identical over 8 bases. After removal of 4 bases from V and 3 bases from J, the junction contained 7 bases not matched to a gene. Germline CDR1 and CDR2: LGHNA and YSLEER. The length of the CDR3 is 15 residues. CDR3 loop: CASSPRTGSYYGYTF. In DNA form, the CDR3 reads TGCGCCAGCAGCCCTCGGACAGGGTCGTACTATGGCTACACCTTC.

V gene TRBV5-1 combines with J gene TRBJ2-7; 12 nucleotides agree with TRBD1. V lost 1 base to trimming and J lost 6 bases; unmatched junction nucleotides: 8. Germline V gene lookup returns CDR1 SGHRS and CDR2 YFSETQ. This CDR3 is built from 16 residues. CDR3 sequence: CASSLNSGTGGFEQYF. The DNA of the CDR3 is TGCGCCAGCAGCTTGAATTCCGGGACAGGGGGCTTCGAGCAGTACTTC.

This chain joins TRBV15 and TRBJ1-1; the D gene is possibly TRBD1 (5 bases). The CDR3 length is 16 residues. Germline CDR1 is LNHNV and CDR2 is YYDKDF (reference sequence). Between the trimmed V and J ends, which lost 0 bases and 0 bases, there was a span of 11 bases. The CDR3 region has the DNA TGTGCCACCAGCAGAGATCGGGCAGGGATGAACACTGAAGCTTTCTTT. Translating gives CATSRDRAGMNTEAFF.